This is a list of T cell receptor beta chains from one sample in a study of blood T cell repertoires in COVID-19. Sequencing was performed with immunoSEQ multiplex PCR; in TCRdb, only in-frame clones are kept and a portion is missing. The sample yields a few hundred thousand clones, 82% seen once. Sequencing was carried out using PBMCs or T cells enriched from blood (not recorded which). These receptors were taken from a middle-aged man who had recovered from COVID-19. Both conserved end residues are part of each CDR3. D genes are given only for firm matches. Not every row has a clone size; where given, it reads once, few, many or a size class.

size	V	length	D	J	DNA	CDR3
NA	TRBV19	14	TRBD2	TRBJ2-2	TGTGCCAGTAGTTTTAGCGGGAAAGCCGGGGAGCTGTTTTTT	CASSFSGKAGELFF
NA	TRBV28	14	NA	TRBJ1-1	TGTGCCAGCAGTTTATTTCCCTACAGCACTGAAGCTTTCTTT	CASSLFPYSTEAFF
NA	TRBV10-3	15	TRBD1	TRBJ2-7	TGTGCCATCAGTGCCTGGGACAGGGGTAGCTACGAGCAGTACTTC	CAISAWDRGSYEQYF
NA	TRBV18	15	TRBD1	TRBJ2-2	TGTGCCAGCTCACTTGGACAGGGGGCGCCCGGGGAGCTGTTTTTT	CASSLGQGAPGELFF
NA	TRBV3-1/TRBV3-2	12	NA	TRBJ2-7	TGTGCCAGCAGCCAAGTTAACTACGAGCAGTACTTC	CASSQVNYEQYF
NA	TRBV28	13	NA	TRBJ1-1	TGTGCCAGCAGGCTCGACAGGTACACTGAAGCTTTCTTT	CASRLDRYTEAFF
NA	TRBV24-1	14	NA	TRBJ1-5	TGTGCCACCAGTGATTGGGGGGACGAACAGCCCCAGCATTTT	CATSDWGDEQPQHF
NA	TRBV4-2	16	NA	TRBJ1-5	TGTGCCAGCAGCCAAGAAACATTGGTCTCAAATCAGCCCCAGCATTTT	CASSQETLVSNQPQHF
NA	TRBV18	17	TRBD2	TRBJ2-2	TGTGCCAGCTCACCCTTTGGACTAGCGGGAAGCACCGGGGAGCTGTTTTTT	CASSPFGLAGSTGELFF
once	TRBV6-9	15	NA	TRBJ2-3	TGTGCCAGCAGTCCAATCCGGGATAGCACAGATACGCAGTATTTT	CASSPIRDSTDTQYF
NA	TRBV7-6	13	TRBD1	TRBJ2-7	TGTGCCAGCAGCTCAGACAGGGGAGGCGAGCAGTACTTC	CASSSDRGGEQYF
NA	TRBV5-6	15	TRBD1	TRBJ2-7	TGTGCCAGCAGCTTGGGTGGACAGGGGCTTTACGAGCAGTACTTC	CASSLGGQGLYEQYF
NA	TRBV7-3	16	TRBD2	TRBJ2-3	TGTGCCAGCAGCTTAATGAGCGGGGGGACCGCAGATACGCAGTATTTT	CASSLMSGGTADTQYF
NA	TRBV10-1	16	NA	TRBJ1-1	TGCGCCAGCAGTGAGTCGAGACCAGGAGGGGACACTGAAGCTTTCTTT	CASSESRPGGDTEAFF
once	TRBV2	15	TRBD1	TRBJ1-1	TGTGCCAGCAAGGCACCGGACAGGGGGAGGACTGAAGCTTTCTTT	CASKAPDRGRTEAFF
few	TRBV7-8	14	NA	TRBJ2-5	TGTGCCAGCAGCTTGGGAGTTACCCAAGAGACCCAGTACTTC	CASSLGVTQETQYF
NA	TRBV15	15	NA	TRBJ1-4	TGTGCCACCAGCAGAGATTGGGGGGGAGAAGAAAAACTGTTTTTT	CATSRDWGGEEKLFF
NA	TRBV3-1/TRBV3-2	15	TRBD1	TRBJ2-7	TGTGCCAGCAGCCGAGGACAGGGGGGGTTTTACGAGCAGTACTTC	CASSRGQGGFYEQYF
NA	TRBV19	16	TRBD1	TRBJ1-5	TGTGCCAGTAGACTGGGGACAGGTCATAGCAATCAGCCCCAGCATTTT	CASRLGTGHSNQPQHF
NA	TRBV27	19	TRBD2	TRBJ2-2	TGTGCCAGCAGTTTATGGTCGACTAGCGGGAGGAAAGACCCCGGGGAGCTGTTTTTT	CASSLWSTSGRKDPGELFF
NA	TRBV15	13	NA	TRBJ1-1	TGTGCCACCAGCAGGGCACAGAGGGCTGAAGCTTTCTTT	CATSRAQRAEAFF
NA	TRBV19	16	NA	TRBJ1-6	TGTGCCAGTAGTGATCAACGGACATTCTATAATTCACCCCTCCACTTT	CASSDQRTFYNSPLHF
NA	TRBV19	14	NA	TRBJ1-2	TGTGCCAGTGGACTTCGACGGGGGATGAACGGCTACACCTTC	CASGLRRGMNGYTF
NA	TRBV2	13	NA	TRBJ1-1	TGTGCCAGCAGCGGGGGGGGACGAACTGAAGCTTTCTTT	CASSGGGRTEAFF
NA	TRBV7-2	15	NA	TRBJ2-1	TGTGCCAGCAGCCTCTCAGGGTTTGGCTACAATGAGCAGTTCTTC	CASSLSGFGYNEQFF
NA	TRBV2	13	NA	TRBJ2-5	TGTGCCACCGCCGGGACTCAGCAAGAGACCCAGTACTTC	CATAGTQQETQYF
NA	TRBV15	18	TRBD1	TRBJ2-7	TGTGCCACCAGCAGAGGGGGACAGGGGAAAATAAGGGCCTACGAGCAGTACTTC	CATSRGGQGKIRAYEQYF
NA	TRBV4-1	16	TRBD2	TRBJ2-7	TGCGCCAGCAGCCAACCTACTAGCGGGAGGAATTACGAGCAGTACTTC	CASSQPTSGRNYEQYF
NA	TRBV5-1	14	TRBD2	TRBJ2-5	TGCGCCAGCAGCTTGGAACCTAGCGGAGAGACCCAGTACTTC	CASSLEPSGETQYF
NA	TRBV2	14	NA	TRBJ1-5	TGTGCCAGCAGTGAAGCGCTTCAGGATCAGCCCCAGCATTTT	CASSEALQDQPQHF
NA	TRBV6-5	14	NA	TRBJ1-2	TGTGCCAGCAGCCCAAATAGAGTTAACTATGGCTACACCTTC	CASSPNRVNYGYTF
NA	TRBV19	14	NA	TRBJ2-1	TGTGCCAGTAGTCCTTATGGGGGGGGCTTTGAGCAGTTCTTC	CASSPYGGGFEQFF
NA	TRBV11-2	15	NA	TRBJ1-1	TGTGCCAGCAGCTTGGGAGCGAGATTGAACACTGAAGCTTTCTTT	CASSLGARLNTEAFF
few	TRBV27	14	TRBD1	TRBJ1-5	TGTGCCAGCAGTTTTTTGGGACAGAATCAGCCCCAGCATTTT	CASSFLGQNQPQHF
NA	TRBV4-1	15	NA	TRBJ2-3	TGCGCCAGCAGCCAAGTGGACACCACCGCAGATACGCAGTATTTT	CASSQVDTTADTQYF
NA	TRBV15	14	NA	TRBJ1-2	TGTGCCACCAGCAGAGATGGGGGCCGCTATGGCTACACCTTC	CATSRDGGRYGYTF
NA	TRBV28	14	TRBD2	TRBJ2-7	TGTGCCAGCAGTTTAACGGGAGGCATCTACGAGCAGTACTTC	CASSLTGGIYEQYF
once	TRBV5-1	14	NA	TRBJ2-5	TGCGCCAGCAGCTTGGATCAAGTAGAAGAGACCCAGTACTTC	CASSLDQVEETQYF